This entry lists 19 T cell receptor beta chains sequenced from one sample in a study of control samples from healthy donors and cancer patients. This table comes from immunoSEQ multiplex PCR, and its TCRdb copy is limited to in-frame clones, with some not included. Here the sample spans around 110,000 clones, 88% being singletons. The sample comprised blood. The receptors here all came from a woman aged 70-85 years in good health.

The chain is built from TRBV3-1 (or the pseudogene TRBV3-2) and TRBJ1-1; no definite D call. This CDR3 is built from 14 residues. Per germline, CDR1 LGHDT and CDR2 YNNKEL (reference sequence). Trimming cost V 4 bases and J 2 bases, with 11 bases left between them. The CDR3 region is CASSPPRGNTEAFF. The CDR3 DNA reads as TGTGCCAGCAGCCCCCCACGGGGTAACACTGAAGCTTTCTTT.

Here the CDR3 DNA reads TGCGCCAGCAGTGAGTCCCGGGGACGCGACTACGAGCAGTACTTC. It encodes CASSESRGRDYEQYF. The rearrangement uses TRBV10-1 and TRBJ2-7; perhaps D is TRBD1 or TRBD2 (5 bases each). Trimming cost V 0 bases and J 3 bases, with 12 bases left between them. The CDR3 extends over 15 amino acids. Germline values: CDR1 WNHNN, CDR2 SYGVQD (reference sequence).

This clone was counted once. The V and J genes are TRBV5-1 and TRBJ2-2; D gene ambiguous. Looked up from germline, CDR1 is SGHRS and CDR2 is YFSETQ. The ends were cut back, 0 bases at V and 5 bases at J, with 11 bases in the middle. The CDR3 contains 15 residues. CDR3 DNA sequence: TGCGCCAGCAGCTTGGGGCACAAGGATACCGGGGAGCTGTTTTTT. It translates to CASSLGHKDTGELFF. The entire variable domain, with the rest obtained from reference TRBV5-1 and TRBJ2-2, is as follows: KAGVTQTPRYLIKTRGQQVTLSCSPISGHRSVSWYQQTPGQGLQFLFEYFSETQRNKGNFPGRFSGRQFSNSRSEMNVSTLELGDSALYLCASSLGHKDTGELFFGEGSRLTVL.

Only one count was recorded for this clone. The V call is TRBV4-1, the J call TRBJ2-1, with 8 bases matching TRBD2. Germline V gives CDR1 MGHRA, CDR2 YSYEKL. V lost 3 bases to trimming and J lost 4 bases; unmatched junction nucleotides: 11. The CDR3 spans 17 residues. CDR3 in DNA: TGCGCCAGCAGCCACTTCCCGTTGAGCGGGGGATACAATGAGCAGTTCTTC. Translated, it gives CASSHFPLSGGYNEQFF.

The genes are TRBV7-8 and TRBJ2-3, with 7 bases fitting TRBD2. The germline CDR1 and CDR2 sequences are SGHVS and FQNEAQ. CDR3 length equals 20 residues. V dropped 5 bases and J dropped 0; count of bases not matched to a gene: 20. This chain's CDR3 is CASSPPPPKELAVSTDTQYF. The CDR3 coding sequence is TGTGCCAGCAGCCCCCCACCCCCAAAGGAGCTAGCGGTGAGCACAGATACGCAGTATTTT.

The chain links TRBV27 to TRBJ2-7, with TRBD1 identical over 7 bases. Germline CDR1 MNHEY, CDR2 SMNVEV (reference sequence). J gave up 2 bases and V 6 bases, and 10 bases lay outside the gene matches. The length of the CDR3 is 15 residues. The CDR3 DNA reads as TGTGCCAGCAGGACGACCGGGACAGCCGCCTACGAGCAGTACTTC. As protein: CASRTTGTAAYEQYF.

The chain joins TRBV5-1 to TRBJ2-3; 13 bases line up with TRBD2. In germline, CDR1 is SGHRS, CDR2 YFSETQ. This CDR3 is built from 17 residues. The junction had 7 bases not matched to a gene; V was cut back by 3 bases and J by 3 bases. CDR3 loop: CASSYGLAGAKTDTQYF. The CDR3 DNA reads as TGCGCCAGCAGCTACGGACTAGCGGGGGCGAAAACAGATACGCAGTATTTT. Supplemented by reference TRBV5-1 and TRBJ2-3, the full variable domain reads KAGVTQTPRYLIKTRGQQVTLSCSPISGHRSVSWYQQTPGQGLQFLFEYFSETQRNKGNFPGRFSGRQFSNSRSEMNVSTLELGDSALYLCASSYGLAGAKTDTQYFGPGTRLTVL.

The CDR3 bases are TGTGCCAGCAGCTGGGGACAGGAACCGAAAGCTTTCTTT. Translating it yields CASSWGQEPKAFF. V gene TRBV7-3 combines with J gene TRBJ1-1; 8 bases fit TRBD1. V lost 4 bases, J lost 9 bases, and 7 bases stayed unmatched. Germline V gene lookup returns CDR1 SGHTA and CDR2 FQGTGA. This CDR3 has 13 residues. Drawing the rest from reference TRBV7-3 and TRBJ1-1, the complete variable domain is GAGVSQTPSNKVTEKGKYVELRCDPISGHTALYWYRQSLGQGPEFLIYFQGTGAADDSGLPNDRFFAVRPEGSVSTLKIQRTERGDSAVYLCASSWGQEPKAFFGQGTRLTVV.

The chain links TRBV19 to TRBJ2-7; perhaps TRBD1 as D (6 bases). Per germline, CDR1 LNHDA and CDR2 SQIVND (reference sequence). The V and J ends lost 8 bases and 3 bases respectively, with 14 bases between them. The length of the CDR3 is 13 residues. The CDR3 DNA is TGTGCCAGTCGATTCGGGACACACTACGAGCAGTACTTC. Its translation is CASRFGTHYEQYF. Together with reference TRBV19 and TRBJ2-7, the CDR3 gives the full variable domain: DGGITQSPKYLFRKEGQNVTLSCEQNLNHDAMYWYRQDPGQGLRLIYYSQIVNDFQKGDIAEGYSVSREKKESFPLTVTSAQKNPTAFYLCASRFGTHYEQYFGPGTRLTVT.

V gene TRBV27 combines with J gene TRBJ2-3, with 8 positions matching TRBD2. The CDR3 spans 16 residues. Germline-derived CDR1 and CDR2 are MNHEY and SMNVEV (reference sequence). J gave up 4 bases and V 2 bases, and 8 bases lay outside the gene matches. The chain's CDR3 is CASSLERGPWSDTQYF. The CDR3 DNA sequence: TGTGCCAGCAGTTTAGAGCGGGGGCCTTGGTCAGATACGCAGTATTTT.

In its sample, this clone was seen once. The rearrangement joins TRBV10-3 to TRBJ1-1; TRBD1 matches 8 bases. With V trimmed by 6 bases and J by 0 bases, 6 bases remained unmatched. Germline lookup yields CDR1 ENHRY and CDR2 SYGVKD. The CDR3 is 15 residues long. CDR3 protein: CAIRGGQGLNTEAFF. CDR3 in DNA: TGTGCCATCAGGGGAGGACAGGGATTGAACACTGAAGCTTTCTTT.

The rearrangement links TRBV19 to TRBJ2-7, with D maybe TRBD1 (6 bases). CDR1 and CDR2 (germline): LNHDA, SQIVND (reference sequence). The CDR3 contains 16 residues. V lost 7 bases and J lost 0, with 19 bases in between. The CDR3 region is CASIPRGQTSSYEQYF. In DNA, the CDR3 is TGTGCCAGTATTCCTCGAGGACAGACGAGCTCCTACGAGCAGTACTTC.

This clone has just one count. V gene TRBV5-4 combines with J gene TRBJ2-7; the match to TRBD2 covers 7 bases. Germline loops: CDR1 SGHNT, CDR2 YYREEE (reference sequence). The CDR3 runs to 15 residues. V gave up 4 bases and J gave up 0 bases; unmatched junction bases: 7. DNA of the CDR3: TGTGCCAGCAGCGCCGGGACTACCGTCTCCTACGAGCAGTACTTC. Residues: CASSAGTTVSYEQYF.

The chain joins TRBV27 to TRBJ1-2; D is unresolved. The CDR3 extends over 13 amino acids. Trimming cost V 8 bases and J 4 bases, with 14 bases left between them. Germline lookup yields CDR1 MNHEY and CDR2 SMNVEV (reference sequence). The CDR3 coding sequence is TGTGCCAGCTCAATGTACGGCAGCTATGGCTACACCTTC. It yields the protein CASSMYGSYGYTF.

In nucleotides, the CDR3 is TGTGCCAGCAGCCCGGAGCCCAGCGGGGGGGCCTCCTCCTACGAGCAGTACTTC. This translates into CASSPEPSGGASSYEQYF. The chain carries TRBV7-2 and TRBJ2-7, with 10 bases lining up with TRBD2. CDR3 length: 18 amino acids. Per germline, CDR1 SGHTA and CDR2 FQGNSA. Losses at the gene ends were 5 bases for V and 0 bases for J; bases not matched to a gene: 13.

The chain couples TRBV7-9 to TRBJ2-4, with D unresolved. The CDR3 is 14 residues long. The V gene's germline CDR1 is SEHNR and CDR2 FQNEAQ (reference sequence). Trimming took off 5 bases at V and 6 bases at J, with 14 bases between the two ends. In DNA form, the CDR3 reads TGTGCCAGCAGCCCCATCGTGCCTATAAACATTCAGTACTTC. As protein: CASSPIVPINIQYF.

This clone appeared once. J is TRBJ2-7 and V is TRBV20-1; the match to TRBD2 covers 16 bases. Germline lookup yields CDR1 DFQATT and CDR2 SNEGSKA (reference sequence). The CDR3 is 18 residues long. Trimming removed 3 bases from V and 5 bases from J; junction bases left unmatched: 13. The CDR3 nucleotides are TGCAGTGCTAGTGATACCGGGACTAGCGGGGGGGCCTTCGACGAGCAGTACTTC. This codes for CSASDTGTSGGAFDEQYF.

This clone has more than one count but fewer than ten. The junction departs from germline at one end; a sequencing error may be responsible. The chain couples TRBV7-9 to TRBJ2-7, with D possibly TRBD2 on 5 matching bases. Looked up from germline, CDR1 is SEHNR and CDR2 is FQNEAQ (reference sequence). The CDR3 covers 13 residues. The CDR3 coding sequence is TGTGCCAGCAGCCTAGCAGGAGTGGACGAGCAGTACTTC. Protein product: CASSLAGVDEQYF.

The rearrangement links TRBV5-1 to TRBJ2-1; D perhaps matches TRBD1 (6 bases). The CDR3 has 14 amino acids. The germline V gene has CDR1 SGHRS and CDR2 YFSETQ. Trimming took off 0 bases at V and 8 bases at J, with 12 bases between the two ends. The CDR3 DNA is TGCGCCAGCAGCTTGGTACAGGGCGGCGATGAGCAGTTCTTC. Protein sequence: CASSLVQGGDEQFF. Looking up the rest from reference TRBV5-1 and TRBJ2-1 gives the full variable domain: KAGVTQTPRYLIKTRGQQVTLSCSPISGHRSVSWYQQTPGQGLQFLFEYFSETQRNKGNFPGRFSGRQFSNSRSEMNVSTLELGDSALYLCASSLVQGGDEQFFGPGTRLTVL.